This T cell receptor (beta chain) was identified in a study of cytomegalovirus exposure and HLA in healthy donors. TCRdb's copy holds only in-frame clones and misses some; the assay was immunoSEQ multiplex PCR. In the table there are around 300,000 clones, approximately 86% of which are singletons. About this clone itself: Its target is not known.

Findings and limits, study-wide: Subsequent analysis revealed that first-cohort TCR clusters tended to co-occur in the roughly 120 validation repertoires. A list of around 150 TCR beta chains associated with cytomegalovirus was given.

The CDR3 consists of 18 residues. Germline CDR1 LNHDA, CDR2 SQIVND (reference sequence). V was clipped by 0 bases and J by 4 bases; unmatched bases: 10. This receptor was obtained from a woman aged 18-29 years in good health and CMV-seronegative. The specimen was PBMCs. The rearrangement uses TRBV19 and TRBJ2-3; 10 nucleotides line up with TRBD2. CDR3 coding DNA: TGTGCCAGTAGTATAGATCCGGCTAGCGGGAGATGGTCAGATACGCAGTATTTT. This gives the protein CASSIDPASGRWSDTQYF.